The TCR beta chain under discussion was sequenced for a study of T cell responses to AZD1222 COVID-19 vaccine. Study-wide background: Second-dose timings of about 4 or about 12 weeks were pooled.

Sequencing was performed with immunoSEQ multiplex PCR; in TCRdb, only in-frame clones are kept and a portion is missing. The sample comprises around 160,000 clones, around nine tenths of which are singletons, and 4% to 6% rests with the top ten. General observations from the study: Most donors were white British, females outnumbered males, and clonal diversity was possibly underestimated.

Comments on this clone: Its antigen is not known.

J gave up 0 bases and V 7 bases, and 2 bases lay outside the gene matches. CDR3 length: 15 amino acids. Germline V lookup: CDR1 MRHNA, CDR2 SNTAGT. The source is an adult in good health. The V gene is TRBV6-4, the J gene TRBJ2-1; 11 positions agree with TRBD2. Sequenced material: peripheral blood, taken on day 0 of AZD1222 vaccination. For the CDR3, the DNA is TGTGCCAGCATACTAGCGGGGGACTCCTACAATGAGCAGTTCTTC. Translation: CASILAGDSYNEQFF.